One sample yielded the 12 T cell receptor beta chains listed below, sequenced in a study of cytomegalovirus exposure and HLA in healthy donors. The primer mix had 60 Vbeta and 13 Jbeta primers. The assay was immunoSEQ multiplex PCR, and TCRdb's table has in-frame clones only and misses some. The sample lists some 150,000 clones; 70% to 80% were seen once. The sequenced sample consisted of PBMCs. These receptors originate from a woman in her fifties or sixties in good health and CMV-seronegative.

This clone was counted once. The genes are TRBV11-3 and TRBJ1-4; TRBD1 agrees at 7 bases. Germline V CDR1 and CDR2: SGHNT, YENEEA. Trimming removed 7 bases from V and 0 bases from J; junction bases left unmatched: 8. This CDR3 has 16 amino acids. CDR3 loop: CASNRQGVATNEKLFF. The CDR3, as DNA: TGTGCCAGCAACAGACAGGGAGTTGCAACTAATGAAAAACTGTTTTTT.

With regard to this clone: The junction and the germline gene differ at one end; a read error may be behind it. V and J are TRBV25-1 and TRBJ1-4, with D perhaps TRBD1 (6 bases). The CDR3 is 15 residues long. The germline CDR1 and CDR2 sequences are MGHDK and SYGVNS. The CDR3 is CASSDPGTFDEKLLF. CDR3 nucleotide sequence: TGTGCCAGCAGTGATCCCGGGACATTTGATGAAAAACTGCTTTTT.

This sequence joins TRBV19 and TRBJ1-5; D gene unclear. Deletions cut 7 bases from V and 6 bases from J, with 22 bases between. The CDR3 is 16 amino acids. Germline-derived CDR1 and CDR2 are LNHDA and SQIVND (reference sequence). The CDR3 is CASIKQEGFGRQPQHF. The CDR3 DNA is TGTGCCAGTATTAAACAAGAGGGTTTCGGTCGTCAGCCCCAGCATTTT.

The chain couples TRBV7-2 to TRBJ1-2; the D is unclear. V lost 5 bases and J 4 bases, leaving 14 bases between the germline ends. The CDR3 runs to 14 residues. CDR1 is SGHTA and CDR2 is FQGNSA in the germline V gene. Here the CDR3 reads CASSATRNGYGYTF. CDR3 in DNA: TGTGCCAGCAGCGCGACACGGAACGGCTATGGCTACACCTTC.

The chain has TRBV4-2 and TRBJ1-4; the D gene is possibly TRBD1 (6 bases). This CDR3 is built from 15 residues. The germline CDR1 and CDR2 sequences are LGHNA and YNFKEQ. Trimming took 7 bases from V and 11 from J, leaving 23 bases between them. CDR3 loop: CASTTHKEGEYKLFF. The CDR3 bases are TGTGCCAGCACCACTCATAAAGAGGGGGAGTATAAACTGTTTTTT.

This clone was picked up one time. This chain links TRBV11-2 with TRBJ2-1; TRBD2 aligns across 11 bases. The CDR3 runs to 15 residues. Looked up from germline, CDR1 is SGHAT and CDR2 is FQNNGV. J gave up 7 bases and V 6 bases, and 8 bases lay outside the gene matches. The CDR3 spells CASRTTSGRMNEQFF. The CDR3 DNA follows: TGTGCCAGCAGAACCACTAGCGGGAGAATGAATGAGCAGTTCTTC.

The chain is built from TRBV11-2 and TRBJ2-2; weak D call: TRBD1 (8 bases). Trimming removed 5 bases at V and 3 bases at J, with 16 bases between. Per the germline V gene, CDR1 is SGHAT and CDR2 is FQNNGV. The CDR3 contains 16 residues. The CDR3 loop is CASSHFTGGDTGELFF. The CDR3 nucleotides are TGTGCCAGCAGCCATTTTACAGGGGGGGACACCGGGGAGCTGTTTTTT. Together with reference TRBV11-2 and TRBJ2-2, the CDR3 gives the full variable domain: EAGVAQSPRYKIIEKRQSVAFWCNPISGHATLYWYQQILGQGPKLLIQFQNNGVVDDSQLPKDRFSAERLKGVDSTLKIQPAKLEDSAVYLCASSHFTGGDTGELFFGEGSRLTVL.

A few counts support this clone. The chain is built from TRBV6-5 and TRBJ1-6; 7 nucleotides agree with TRBD1. Germline-derived CDR1 and CDR2 are MNHEY and SVGAGI. The CDR3 runs 14 residues. After removal of 3 bases from V and 9 bases from J, the junction contained 5 bases not matched to a gene. CDR3 region: CASSYSRGRSPLHF. CDR3 nucleotide sequence: TGTGCCAGCAGTTATTCGAGGGGGCGTTCACCCCTCCACTTT.

The chain joins TRBV10-2 to TRBJ1-5; 7 bases are shared with TRBD1. In germline, CDR1 is WSHSY, CDR2 SAAADI. With V trimmed by 6 bases and J by 2 bases, 4 bases remained unmatched. This CDR3 is 14 amino acids long. The CDR3 is CASSRQGGNQPQHF. In DNA, the CDR3 is TGCGCCAGCAGCAGACAGGGAGGCAATCAGCCCCAGCATTTT.

This clone was counted a few times. The V gene is TRBV6-5, the J gene TRBJ2-7; 7 nucleotides line up with TRBD2. Germline V gene lookup returns CDR1 MNHEY and CDR2 SVGAGI. This CDR3 region has 13 residues. With V trimmed by 6 bases and J by 5 bases, 7 bases remained unmatched. This chain's CDR3 is CASRPWGGDEQYF. CDR3 DNA: TGTGCCAGCAGACCCTGGGGAGGGGACGAGCAGTACTTC.

The V call is TRBV9, the J call TRBJ2-1; D call uncertain. The CDR3 spans 13 residues. The V gene's germline CDR1 is SGDLS and CDR2 YYNGEE. Between the trimmed V and J ends, which lost 3 bases and 7 bases, there was a span of 11 bases. The CDR3 sequence is CASSALPTNEQFF. In nucleotides, the CDR3 is TGTGCCAGCAGCGCGCTACCGACTAATGAGCAGTTCTTC.

The CDR3 coding sequence is TGTGCCAGCAGCCTAGAGTACACAGATACGCAGTATTTT. The encoded protein is CASSLEYTDTQYF. V is TRBV7-3 and J is TRBJ2-3; D gene uncertain. CDR3 length: 13 amino acids. The V gene lost 5 bases and the J gene lost 2 bases, with 8 bases spanning the gap. Per germline, CDR1 SGHTA and CDR2 FQGTGA.